A single sample is the source of the 28 T cell receptor beta chains below, sequenced in a study of control samples from healthy donors and cancer patients. Method: immunoSEQ multiplex PCR; TCRdb's copy keeps in-frame clones and lacks some. The repertoire includes 170,000 or so clones, 91% of them detected once, and around 2% sits in the top ten. Sequencing input: blood. Source of these receptors: a woman between 35 and 50 years old in good health.

The J gene is TRBJ2-5, the V gene TRBV2, with D perhaps TRBD1 or TRBD2 (6 bases each). The germline V gene encodes CDR1 SNHLY and CDR2 FYNNEI. The CDR3 sequence is 14 residues long. The V and J ends lost 2 bases and 5 bases respectively, with 12 bases between them. CDR3: CASSELGGRETQYF. In DNA form, the CDR3 reads TGTGCCAGCAGTGAATTGGGGGGCAGGGAGACCCAGTACTTC.

This chain joins TRBV5-8 and TRBJ1-1; 7 nucleotides agree with TRBD1. The germline gives CDR1 SGHTS, CDR2 YDEGEE. V trimming: 4 bases; J trimming: 1 base; junction bases outside the gene matches: 4. This CDR3 comprises 14 residues. The CDR3, as DNA: TGTGCCAGCAGCGGCGGGACAGAGAACACTGAAGCTTTCTTT. Translated: CASSGGTENTEAFF.

This rearrangement joins TRBV5-1 to TRBJ1-6; possible D gene TRBD1, 6 bases. The length of the CDR3 is 15 residues. V was pared by 3 bases and J by 7 bases, with 14 bases between. CDR1 is SGHRS, CDR2 YFSETQ, per germline. CDR3 bases: TGCGCCAGCAGCTCCCTCCAGGGGAAGAATTCACCCCTCCACTTT. Translation: CASSSLQGKNSPLHF.

This rearrangement joins TRBV2 to TRBJ1-2, with D perhaps TRBD1 (6 bases). CDR1 is SNHLY and CDR2 is FYNNEI in the germline V gene. CDR3 size: 16 residues. Trimming removed 6 bases at V and 2 bases at J, with 19 bases between. CDR3 region: CASSLDRPLLNYGYTF. The CDR3 nucleotides are TGTGCCAGCAGCCTCGACAGGCCCTTACTGAACTATGGCTACACCTTC.

The chain joins TRBV29-1 to TRBJ2-3; D remains unclear. Trimming cost V 0 bases and J 5 bases, with 21 bases left between them. The V gene's germline CDR1 is SQVTM and CDR2 ANQGSEA. This CDR3 has 17 residues. DNA for the CDR3: TGCAGCGTTGAAGATGTGTCGAATCTTCTCGAAGGAGATACGCAGTATTTT. Amino acids: CSVEDVSNLLEGDTQYF.

The rearrangement joins TRBV10-1 to TRBJ1-1; TRBD1 is a possible D gene (6 bases). CDR3 size: 14 residues. V gave up 3 bases and J gave up 1 base, with 9 bases separating them. From germline, CDR1 is WNHNN and CDR2 SYGVQD (reference sequence). CDR3 sequence: CASSDGGWNTEAFF. CDR3 DNA: TGCGCCAGCAGTGACGGGGGCTGGAACACTGAAGCTTTCTTT.

This sequence joins TRBV6-5 and TRBJ1-5; 9 bases match TRBD1. After removal of 6 bases from V and 5 bases from J, the junction contained 8 bases not matched to a gene. Germline V lookup: CDR1 MNHEY, CDR2 SVGAGI. The CDR3 is 15 residues long. The CDR3 DNA follows: TGTGCCAGCAGCGGGACAGGGATGGTGGATCAGCCCCAGCATTTT. Translation: CASSGTGMVDQPQHF.

This sequence joins TRBV19 and TRBJ1-6; 7 bases are shared with TRBD1. V lost 4 bases, J lost 7 bases, and 10 bases stayed unmatched. CDR1 is LNHDA and CDR2 is SQIVND in the germline V gene (reference sequence). The CDR3 extends over 16 amino acids. CDR3 sequence reads: CASSSPPGGLNSPLHF. The CDR3, as DNA: TGTGCCAGTAGTAGCCCTCCAGGGGGTTTAAATTCACCCCTCCACTTT.

This chain connects TRBV9 to TRBJ1-2, with a weak D call TRBD1 (5 bases). Trimming took off 1 base at V and 5 bases at J, with 9 bases between the two ends. The CDR3 loop spans 13 amino acids. Germline V lookup: CDR1 SGDLS, CDR2 YYNGEE. The CDR3 DNA sequence: TGTGCCAGCAGCGTACCCGGGGCTTATGGCTACACCTTC. This gives the protein CASSVPGAYGYTF.

In nucleotides, the CDR3 is TGTGCCAGCACCATAGACAGGTCCTCTGGAAACACCATATATTTT. The encoded protein is CASTIDRSSGNTIYF. The rearrangement links TRBV5-4 to TRBJ1-3; a possible D gene is TRBD1 (6 bases). CDR3 length equals 15 residues. CDR1 is SGHNT, CDR2 YYREEE, per germline (reference sequence). V was trimmed by 6 bases and J by 0 bases, leaving 13 bases between them.

On this clone: Other DNA sequences in this sample translate to the same CDR3. The V gene is TRBV24-1, the J gene TRBJ2-1; D is unresolved. V lost 2 bases, J lost 3 bases, and 4 bases lay in between. Germline CDR1 and CDR2: KGHDR and SFDVKD. The CDR3 is 13 amino acids. The CDR3 nucleotides read TGTGCCACCAGTGATTCCAACTACAATGAGCAGTTCTTC. Translation: CATSDSNYNEQFF.

Only one count was recorded for this clone. The CDR3 loop reads CASSPGGTGQSPLHF. In nucleotides, the CDR3 is TGTGCCAGCTCCCCAGGGGGGACAGGGCAATCACCCCTCCACTTT. The rearrangement uses TRBV6-5 and TRBJ1-6; TRBD1 agrees at 9 bases. This CDR3 spans 15 amino acids. V trimming: 8 bases; J trimming: 10 bases; junction bases outside the gene matches: 12. The germline CDR1 and CDR2 sequences are MNHEY and SVGAGI.

The rearrangement joins TRBV2 to TRBJ2-2; D is uncertain. The germline CDR1 and CDR2 sequences are SNHLY and FYNNEI. Trimming took 3 bases from V and 2 from J, leaving 4 bases between them. This CDR3 comprises 13 residues. The CDR3 bases are TGTGCCAGCAGTGACTTCAACACCGGGGAGCTGTTTTTT. Translation: CASSDFNTGELFF.

This chain joins TRBV5-1 and TRBJ2-1, with a possible D match to TRBD2 (6 bases). This CDR3 region has 16 residues. V dropped 0 bases and J dropped 6 bases, with 16 bases sitting between them. The germline V gene has CDR1 SGHRS and CDR2 YFSETQ. CDR3 sequence (DNA): TGCGCCAGCAGCTTGGGGGGTCAAGCTAGCGTCAATGAGCAGTTCTTC. It codes for CASSLGGQASVNEQFF.

CDR3 nucleotides: TGTGCCAGCAGACGATCAGAGACCCAGTACTTC. Its translation: CASRRSETQYF. The chain uses TRBV6-6 and TRBJ2-5; D is undetermined. The CDR3 loop spans 11 amino acids. Germline CDR1 MNHNY, CDR2 SVGAGI (reference sequence). With 6 bases removed from V and 4 bases from J, the gap between germline ends came to 6 bases.

The rearrangement joins TRBV9 to TRBJ2-1; D might be TRBD2 (7 bases). The V gene lost 4 bases and the J gene lost 4 bases, with 15 bases spanning the gap. Looked up from germline, CDR1 is SGDLS and CDR2 is YYNGEE. This CDR3 contains 15 residues. The DNA for the CDR3 is TGTGCCAGCAGCCTAGGGGGGGGCGAGTACAATGAGCAGTTCTTC. This encodes CASSLGGGEYNEQFF.

The CDR3 reads CSVVGETLEQYF. In DNA, the CDR3 is TGCAGCGTTGTAGGGGAAACACTCGAGCAGTACTTC. V and J are TRBV29-1 and TRBJ2-7; TRBD1 is a possible D gene (5 bases). There are 12 residues in the CDR3. CDR1 is SQVTM, CDR2 ANQGSEA, per germline. Trimming cost V 4 bases and J 6 bases, with 13 bases left between them.

This clone has a single count. The rearrangement uses TRBV11-2 and TRBJ2-1; the D is unclear. This CDR3 comprises 12 residues. Germline CDR1 is SGHAT and CDR2 is FQNNGV. The ends were cut back, 6 bases at V and 13 bases at J, with 16 bases in the middle. As DNA, the CDR3 is TGTGCCAGCAGGTTGCACAGCTCTGATCAGTTCTTC. Its protein is CASRLHSSDQFF.

This clone was observed a single time. V and J are TRBV10-3 and TRBJ2-3, with 10 nucleotides matching TRBD2. CDR1 and CDR2 (germline): ENHRY, SYGVKD. The CDR3 sequence is 15 residues long. With V trimmed by 3 bases and J by 2 bases, 2 bases remained unmatched. The CDR3 protein is CAISDLAGATDTQYF. CDR3 DNA sequence: TGTGCCATCAGTGACCTAGCGGGGGCCACAGATACGCAGTATTTT.

In its sample, this clone was seen a few times. The V call is TRBV3-1 (or the pseudogene TRBV3-2), the J call TRBJ2-7; D might be TRBD2 (6 bases). Trimming left V 1 base short and J 3 bases short, with 10 bases between. Per germline, CDR1 LGHDT and CDR2 YNNKEL (reference sequence). The CDR3 has 14 amino acids. CDR3 DNA: TGTGCCAGCAGCCAAGGATTTAGCGGCTACGAGCAGTACTTC. It translates to CASSQGFSGYEQYF.

The CDR3 reads CAWSVYPDVGQGTYGYTF. The CDR3 nucleotides are TGTGCCTGGAGTGTATATCCTGATGTGGGACAGGGAACCTATGGCTACACCTTC. The genes are TRBV30 and TRBJ1-2; TRBD1 aligns across 9 bases. J gave up 4 bases and V 0 bases, and 15 bases lay outside the gene matches. Germline CDR1 GTSNPN, CDR2 SVGIG (reference sequence). The CDR3 totals 18 residues.

The chain uses TRBV7-2 and TRBJ2-1, with 7 bases matching TRBD1. Germline CDR1 and CDR2: SGHTA and FQGNSA. The V and J ends lost 7 bases and 3 bases, in that order; junction bases with no gene match: 18. This CDR3 comprises 18 residues. The CDR3 region has the DNA TGTGCCAGCACCGGACCCCACGTCCGGGACAGCGTCTACAATGAGCAGTTCTTC. Residues: CASTGPHVRDSVYNEQFF. Full variable domain (missing parts from reference TRBV7-2 and TRBJ2-1): GAGVSQSPSNKVTEKGKDVELRCDPISGHTALYWYRQSLGQGLEFLIYFQGNSAPDKSGLPSDRFSAERTGGSVSTLTIQRTQQEDSAVYLCASTGPHVRDSVYNEQFFGPGTRLTVL.

V is TRBV4-1 and J is TRBJ2-3; maybe TRBD2 (6 bases). The CDR3 contains 18 residues. CDR1 is MGHRA, CDR2 YSYEKL, per germline. V was clipped by 4 bases and J by 0 bases, with 20 bases between them. CDR3 region: CASSLPPGGFESTDTQYF. CDR3 bases: TGCGCCAGCAGCCTCCCCCCCGGGGGATTTGAAAGCACAGATACGCAGTATTTT.

V gene TRBV19 combines with J gene TRBJ1-5, with 12 positions matching TRBD1. The V and J ends lost 5 bases and 7 bases, in that order; junction bases with no gene match: 6. Germline loops: CDR1 LNHDA, CDR2 SQIVND (reference sequence). The CDR3 spans 15 residues. The CDR3 coding sequence is TGTGCCAGTAGTTCCGGGACAGGGGGCGTACAGCCCCAGCATTTT. Residues: CASSSGTGGVQPQHF.

J is TRBJ1-5 and V is TRBV28; unclear D gene. The CDR3 runs 13 residues. CDR1 is MDHEN, CDR2 SYDVKM, per germline. Deletions cut 2 bases from V and 4 bases from J, with 6 bases between. The CDR3 region is CASSLRRNQPQHF. DNA for the CDR3: TGTGCCAGCAGTTTACGGAGAAATCAGCCCCAGCATTTT.

This sequence joins TRBV6-6 and TRBJ2-7, with a tentative D call TRBD2 (6 bases). Germline-derived CDR1 and CDR2 are MNHNY and SVGAGI (reference sequence). CDR3 length: 12 amino acids. V lost 7 bases and J lost 6, with 13 bases in between. In DNA form, the CDR3 reads TGTGCCAGCACCATAGGCGGGGCCGAGCAGTACTTC. Protein: CASTIGGAEQYF.

This clone was found once. Here the CDR3 DNA reads TGTGCCACCAGCAGAGAGGGCCCGGCGGATACGCAGTATTTT. It specifies CATSREGPADTQYF. The chain carries TRBV15 and TRBJ2-3; the D is unclear. Germline CDR1 LNHNV, CDR2 YYDKDF (reference sequence). There are 14 residues in the CDR3. Trimming took off 0 bases at V and 6 bases at J, with 10 bases between the two ends. The whole variable domain, filled in from reference TRBV15 and TRBJ2-3, reads DAMVIQNPRYQVTQFGKPVTLSCSQTLNHNVMYWYQQKSSQAPKLLFHYYDKDFNNEADTPDNFQSRRPNTSFCFLDIRSPGLGDTAMYLCATSREGPADTQYFGPGTRLTVL.

DNA for the CDR3: TGTGCCAGCAGCTTGGCTGCGGGGACTAACTATGGCTACACCTTC. Translation: CASSLAAGTNYGYTF. The chain uses TRBV5-4 and TRBJ1-2; D ambiguous. The germline V and J ends were trimmed by 0 bases and 0 bases, with 9 bases remaining between them. Germline V CDR1 and CDR2: SGHNT, YYREEE (reference sequence). This CDR3 spans 15 amino acids.